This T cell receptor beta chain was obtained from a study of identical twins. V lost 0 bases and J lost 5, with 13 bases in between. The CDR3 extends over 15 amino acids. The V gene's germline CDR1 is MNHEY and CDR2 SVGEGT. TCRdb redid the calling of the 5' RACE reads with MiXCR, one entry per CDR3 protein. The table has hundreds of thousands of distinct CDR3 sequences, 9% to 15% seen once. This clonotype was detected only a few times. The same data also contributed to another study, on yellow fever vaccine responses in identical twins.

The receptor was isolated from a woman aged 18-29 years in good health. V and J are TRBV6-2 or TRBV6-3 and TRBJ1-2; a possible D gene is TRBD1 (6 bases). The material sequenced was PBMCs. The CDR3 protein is CASSYSIQGQYGYTF. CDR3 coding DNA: TGTGCCAGCAGTTACTCGATTCAGGGGCAATATGGCTACACCTTC.